This T cell receptor beta chain was recorded in a study of T cells in Graves' hyperthyroidism and ophthalmopathy. Study details: Initial diagnosis, before any treatment, was when peripheral blood was collected.

RNA transcripts served as the template for amplifying TCR beta CDR3 regions. Primed by the HTBI set, a first-round RT-PCR was run on the TCR CDR3. MiXCR, applied by TCRdb to the multiplex PCR reads, yields one record per CDR3 protein. Of 300,000 to 400,000 distinct CDR3 sequences in the sample, around 14% were seen once. This CDR3 spans 14 amino acids. The V gene's germline CDR1 is SEHNR and CDR2 FQNEAQ (reference sequence). V was pared by 4 bases and J by 5 bases, with 14 bases between. What was sequenced was blood. This receptor was taken from a woman aged 25 to 39 with Graves' hyperthyroidism. The V and J genes are TRBV7-9 and TRBJ1-2, with a possible D match to TRBD1 (6 bases). CDR3 amino acids: CASSSRGAEYGYTF. The CDR3 DNA sequence: TGTGCCAGCAGCTCTCGGGGGGCGGAGTATGGCTACACCTTC.